The T cell receptor (beta chain) described here comes from a study of post-analysis software for immune sequencing data. Overall study findings and caveats: Patients used about 5 TRBV segments, including TRBV5-6, TRBV5-1 and TRBV20-1, more often than controls.

Incorporated into the TCR beta cDNA libraries were unique molecular identifiers, which served to reduce PCR and sequencing biases. TCRdb reanalysed the PCR reads using MiXCR and keeps one entry per CDR3 protein. The repertoire consists of about 260,000 distinct CDR3 sequences, with just over 35% occurring once and the leading ten covering roughly 4.8%. Regarding this clonotype: No antigen is known for it.

Germline CDR1 and CDR2: LNHDA and SQIVND (reference sequence). The CDR3 is 15 residues long. Unmatched junction bases numbered 10, after V lost 3 bases and J lost 8 bases. The chain carries TRBV19 and TRBJ1-2; 9 bases line up with TRBD1. The clonotype originates from a girl aged 10 to 17 with multiple sclerosis. The sequencing sample was made of blood. Written as DNA, the CDR3 is TGTGCCAGTAGTATGGGAGGTGACAGGGGGAGCGGCTACACCTTC. Protein: CASSMGGDRGSGYTF.